This T cell receptor beta chain was profiled in a study of T cells in localized non-small cell lung cancer. Study conclusions and caveats: Among the top 100 tumor clones, a median around 62 appeared in adjacent lung. Because only a single region of the tumor was sequenced, heterogeneity remains possible. T cell clonality was highest in uninvolved adjacent lung, above tumor. A higher density of T cells in blood coincided with extended overall survival.

The CDR3 sequence is 14 residues long. V lost 5 bases and J 5 bases, leaving 15 bases between the germline ends. Per germline, CDR1 MNHGY and CDR2 SAAAGT. A note on this clone: Its antigen is still unknown.

TCRdb's copy holds only in-frame clones and misses some; the assay was immunoSEQ multiplex PCR. The repertoire consists of 1,500 to 2,000 clones, with roughly 25% occurring once and the leading ten covering over 9.5%. The sample consisted of lung tumor tissue, taken before any cancer treatment. The clonotype was recovered from a woman aged 35-75 years with stage II lung adenocarcinoma. The chain recombines TRBV6-8 with TRBJ1-1; a weak D match, TRBD1 (6 bases). In nucleotides, the CDR3 is TGTGCCAGCAGTAGTTTAGGGGGATCGACTGAAGCTTTCTTT. Residues: CASSSLGGSTEAFF.